This T cell receptor beta chain was identified during a study of T cell responses to AZD1222 COVID-19 vaccine. Study conclusions and caveats: Within unmutated variant regions lay the reported targets of nearly half of spike-specific TCRs. At 160-218 and 743-854, vaccine-associated CD4 TCRs were dominant, and they spanned spike. None of the repertoires were sampled until the peak T cell response had passed. Clonal diversity was possibly underestimated, and the donors were mostly white British, with more females.

Clones were sequenced by immunoSEQ multiplex PCR, and TCRdb holds only the in-frame ones, with some missing. Of about 140,000 clones in the sample, roughly nine tenths are singletons; the top ten hold about 4.1%. Note on this clone: Its antigen remains unknown.

The CDR3 covers 16 residues. Deletions cut 6 bases from V and 4 bases from J, with 21 bases between. From germline, CDR1 is LNHDA and CDR2 SQIVND (reference sequence). This clonotype originated in an adult who received the AZD1222 COVID-19 vaccine. The source material was peripheral blood, sampled 28 days after the second AZD1222 dose. V gene TRBV19 combines with J gene TRBJ1-1; D not resolved. This CDR3 reads CASREDWGEWGTEAFF. The DNA for the CDR3 is TGTGCCAGTAGGGAGGACTGGGGAGAATGGGGCACTGAAGCTTTCTTT.